This T cell receptor beta chain was obtained from a study of T cells expressing NK-cell markers (dated by TCRdb to about 2020). For context, the study as a whole: In sorted CD3+CD56+NKG2C+, CD3+CD56+NKG2C- and CD3+CD56-NKG2C+ T-cell subsets from 7 to 9 donors, TCR beta-chain repertoires were profiled. Among the eight sequenced donors, seven were HCMV-seropositive and one was HCMV-seronegative. The study sequenced eight donors, all healthy volunteers chosen at random: three men and five women. Illumina HiSeq 2000/2500, MiSeq or NextSeq was used to sequence libraries as 2 x 150 bp reads.

A commercial ELISA kit detecting HCMV-specific IgG in serum was used to determine HCMV serostatus. Peripheral blood mononuclear cells were isolated from blood by Ficoll density gradient centrifugation. The CDR3 has 17 amino acids, counting the end cysteine and phenylalanine. The coding DNA is unavailable. The CDR1 and CDR2 encoded by the germline V gene (reference sequence) are LGHDT and YNNKEL. The paper as a whole reports these results and caveats: Whether the expanded NKG2C-expressing T cell clones were specific for HCMV antigens remained unclear. For about 6 donors, the dominant CD3+CD56+NKG2C+ clonotypes were among the top 10 CD8+ clonotypes and accounted for roughly 1.0-8% of CD8+ T cells. Those dominant clonotypes were again the most abundant among CD3+CD56-NKG2C+ cells in several donors, at roughly 25-65%.

Sequencing was carried out with an Illumina HiSeq 2000. The TCR beta cDNA libraries were made using 5'RACE template switching, a step that added both a universal primer site and unique molecular identifiers. cDNA synthesis was primed from the TCR beta constant segment and was followed by two successive PCR amplification steps. As for the authors' bioinformatics: MIGEC was used to demultiplex reads and group reads by UMI, and MiTCR was used to assemble and quantify clonotypes. Only TCR cDNA sequences supported by at least two reads were kept to exclude erroneous sequences. Downstream repertoire analysis used the tcR package, and clonotypes were matched across fractions by CDR3 nucleotide sequence plus V segment. Antigen specificity was annotated against VDJdb with VDJmatch, allowing one amino acid substitution in CDR3. Through TCRdb reprocessing, the reads give one entry per CDR3 protein sequence; DNA is omitted. TCRdb's processing, not the authors' own work, is the source of the V and J calls. The sample has 120,000 to 150,000 distinct CDR3 sequences on record. Around 12% of the sample is held by the ten biggest clonotypes.

Comments on this clonotype: There is no known antigen for this receptor.

Recombination linked TRBV3-1 to TRBJ2-1; TCRdb's D call, TRBD1, is unchecked because there is no DNA. The sequencing input was blood T cells: a sorted CD56 or NKG2C T cell subset, CD4+ or CD8+ T cells, or bulk PBMC T cells (not recorded which). The sequence derives from a man aged 18 to 30 in good health. Donor details come from another sample of the same person, matched by shared clones. The CDR3 region reads CASSQDQLGAGGNEQFF.